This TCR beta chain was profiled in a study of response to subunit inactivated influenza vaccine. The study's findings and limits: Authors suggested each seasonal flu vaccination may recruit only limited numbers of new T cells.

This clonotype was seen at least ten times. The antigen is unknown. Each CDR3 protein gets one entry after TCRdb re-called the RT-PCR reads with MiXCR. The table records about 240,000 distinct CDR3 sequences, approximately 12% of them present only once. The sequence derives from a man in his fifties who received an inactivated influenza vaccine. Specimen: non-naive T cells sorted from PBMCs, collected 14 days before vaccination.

The CDR3 DNA is TGCGCCAGCAGCTTGGAAGGGGCGCGGACTGAAGCTTTCTTT. Translation: CASSLEGARTEAFF. The V gene is TRBV5-1, the J gene TRBJ1-1; possible D gene TRBD1, 5 bases. The CDR3 totals 14 residues. V was cut by 0 bases and J by 5 bases, with 11 bases left in between. In germline, CDR1 is SGHRS, CDR2 YFSETQ.